This T cell receptor (beta chain) was sequenced in a study of cytomegalovirus exposure and HLA in healthy donors. As for the study in general: Counted in an early data release were roughly 87 million unique TCRs from HLA-typed donors.

J gave up 3 bases and V 6 bases, and 11 bases lay outside the gene matches. Germline lookup yields CDR1 SNHLY and CDR2 FYNNEI. This CDR3 has 16 residues. Primers: 60 Vbeta forward and 13 Jbeta reverse. Sequencing was performed with immunoSEQ multiplex PCR; in TCRdb, only in-frame clones are kept and a portion is missing. The sample includes about 130,000 clones, under 12% seen only once; the top ten take approximately 4.4%. The receptor comes from a woman in her late teens or twenties in good health and CMV-seropositive. What was sequenced was PBMCs. The chain links TRBV2 to TRBJ2-4, with 7 positions matching TRBD1. CDR3 loop: CASRASRGNIKNIQYF. For the CDR3, the DNA is TGTGCCAGCAGAGCGAGCAGGGGGAATATCAAAAACATTCAGTACTTC. Filled out from reference TRBV2 and TRBJ2-4, the complete variable domain reads EPEVTQTPSHQVTQMGQEVILRCVPISNHLYFYWYRQILGQKVEFLVSFYNNEISEKSEIFDDQFSVERPDGSNFTLKIRSTKLEDSAMYFCASRASRGNIKNIQYFGAGTRLSVL.